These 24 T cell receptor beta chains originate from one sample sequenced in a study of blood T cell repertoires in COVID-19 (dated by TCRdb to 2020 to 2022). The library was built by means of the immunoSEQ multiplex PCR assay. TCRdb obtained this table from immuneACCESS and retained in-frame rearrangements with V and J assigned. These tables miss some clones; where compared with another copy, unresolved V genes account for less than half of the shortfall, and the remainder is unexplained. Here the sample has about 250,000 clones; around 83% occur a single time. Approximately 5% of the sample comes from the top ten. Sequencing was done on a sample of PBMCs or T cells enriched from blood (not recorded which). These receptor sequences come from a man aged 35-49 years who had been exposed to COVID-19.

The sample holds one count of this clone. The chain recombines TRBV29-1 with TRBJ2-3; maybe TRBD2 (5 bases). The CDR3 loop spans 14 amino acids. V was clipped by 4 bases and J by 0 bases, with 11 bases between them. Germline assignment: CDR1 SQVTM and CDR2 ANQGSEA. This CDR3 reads CSVVGGLSTDTQYF. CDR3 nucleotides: TGCAGCGTTGTCGGAGGACTTAGCACAGATACGCAGTATTTT.

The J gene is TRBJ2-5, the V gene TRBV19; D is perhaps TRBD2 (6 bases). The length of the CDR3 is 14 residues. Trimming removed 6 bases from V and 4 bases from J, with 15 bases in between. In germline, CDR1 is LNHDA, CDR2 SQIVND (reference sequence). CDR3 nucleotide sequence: TGTGCCAGTAGGGAAGGGACTGGCGTAGAGACCCAGTACTTC. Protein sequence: CASREGTGVETQYF.

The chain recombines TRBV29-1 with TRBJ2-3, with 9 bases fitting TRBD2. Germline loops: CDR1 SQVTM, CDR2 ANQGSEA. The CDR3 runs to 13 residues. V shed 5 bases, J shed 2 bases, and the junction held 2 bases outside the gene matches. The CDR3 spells CSVLAGATDTQYF. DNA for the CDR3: TGCAGCGTTTTAGCGGGGGCCACAGATACGCAGTATTTT.

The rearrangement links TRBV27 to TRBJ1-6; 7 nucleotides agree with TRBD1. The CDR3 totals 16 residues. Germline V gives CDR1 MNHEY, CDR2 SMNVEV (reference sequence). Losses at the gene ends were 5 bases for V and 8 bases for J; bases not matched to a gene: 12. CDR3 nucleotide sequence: TGTGCCAGCAGTGGGGTCCGGGAGGGGGCACATTCACCCCTCCACTTT. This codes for CASSGVREGAHSPLHF.

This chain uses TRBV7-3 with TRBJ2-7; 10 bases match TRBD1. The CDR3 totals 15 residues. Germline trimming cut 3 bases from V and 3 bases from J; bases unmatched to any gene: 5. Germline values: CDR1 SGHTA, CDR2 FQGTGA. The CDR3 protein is CASSLDGTGDYEQYF. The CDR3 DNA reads TGTGCCAGCAGCTTGGATGGGACAGGGGACTACGAGCAGTACTTC.

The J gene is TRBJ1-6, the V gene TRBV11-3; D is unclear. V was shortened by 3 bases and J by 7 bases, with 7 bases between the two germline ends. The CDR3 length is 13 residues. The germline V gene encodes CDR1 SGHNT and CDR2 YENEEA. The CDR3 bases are TGTGCCAGCAGCTTGGGCCACAATTCACCCCTCCACTTT. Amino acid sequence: CASSLGHNSPLHF.

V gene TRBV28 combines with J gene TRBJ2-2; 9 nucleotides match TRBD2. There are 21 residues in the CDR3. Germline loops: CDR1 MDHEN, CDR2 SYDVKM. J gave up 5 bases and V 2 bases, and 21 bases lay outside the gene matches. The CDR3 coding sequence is TGTGCCAGCAGTTTAACGGGGTACTGGCGGGAGGGCCCTCCGGGGACCGGGGAGCTGTTTTTT. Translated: CASSLTGYWREGPPGTGELFF.

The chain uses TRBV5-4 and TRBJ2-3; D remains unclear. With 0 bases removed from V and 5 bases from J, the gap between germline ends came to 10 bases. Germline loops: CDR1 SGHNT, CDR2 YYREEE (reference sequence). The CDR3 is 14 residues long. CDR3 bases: TGTGCCAGCAGCTTGGTACCAGGAAAAGATACGCAGTATTTT. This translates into CASSLVPGKDTQYF.

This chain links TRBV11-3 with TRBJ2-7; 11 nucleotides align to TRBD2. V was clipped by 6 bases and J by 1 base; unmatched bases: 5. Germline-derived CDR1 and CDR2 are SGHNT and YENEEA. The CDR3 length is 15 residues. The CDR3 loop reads CASRASGRRSYEQYF. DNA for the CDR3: TGTGCCAGCAGGGCTAGCGGGAGGAGGTCCTACGAGCAGTACTTC.

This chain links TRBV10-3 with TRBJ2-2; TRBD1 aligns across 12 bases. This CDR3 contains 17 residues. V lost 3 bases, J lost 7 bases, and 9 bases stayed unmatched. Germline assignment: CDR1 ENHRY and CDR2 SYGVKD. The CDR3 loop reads CAISDQTRDRGHGELFF. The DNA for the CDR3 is TGTGCCATCAGTGACCAAACCCGGGACAGGGGGCACGGGGAGCTGTTTTTT.

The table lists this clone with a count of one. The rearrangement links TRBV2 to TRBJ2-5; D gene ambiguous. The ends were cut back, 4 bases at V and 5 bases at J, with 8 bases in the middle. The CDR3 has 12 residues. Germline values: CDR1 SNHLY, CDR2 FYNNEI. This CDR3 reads CASSAAFETQYF. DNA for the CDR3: TGTGCCAGCAGTGCTGCGTTTGAGACCCAGTACTTC. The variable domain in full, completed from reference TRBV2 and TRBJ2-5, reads EPEVTQTPSHQVTQMGQEVILRCVPISNHLYFYWYRQILGQKVEFLVSFYNNEISEKSEIFDDQFSVERPDGSNFTLKIRSTKLEDSAMYFCASSAAFETQYFGPGTRLLVL.

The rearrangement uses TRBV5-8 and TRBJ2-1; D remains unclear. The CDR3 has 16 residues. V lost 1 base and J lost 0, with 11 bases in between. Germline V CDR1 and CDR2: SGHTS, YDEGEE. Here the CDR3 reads CASSLSADSSYNEQFF. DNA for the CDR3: TGTGCCAGCAGCTTGTCGGCGGATAGCTCCTACAATGAGCAGTTCTTC.

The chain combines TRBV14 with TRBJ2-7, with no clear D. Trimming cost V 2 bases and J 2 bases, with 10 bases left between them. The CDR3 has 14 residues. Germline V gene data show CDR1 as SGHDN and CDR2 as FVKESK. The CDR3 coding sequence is TGTGCCAGCAGCCAATCCTATAATACCTACGAGCAGTACTTC. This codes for CASSQSYNTYEQYF.

CDR3 nucleotide sequence: TGTGCCAGCAGGGGCGGGAGTGGGTCAGATACGCAGTATTTT. Protein product: CASRGGSGSDTQYF. This chain links TRBV2 with TRBJ2-3, with TRBD2 matching over 7 bases. After removal of 6 bases from V and 4 bases from J, the junction contained 7 bases not matched to a gene. Germline CDR1 SNHLY, CDR2 FYNNEI. This CDR3 spans 14 amino acids.

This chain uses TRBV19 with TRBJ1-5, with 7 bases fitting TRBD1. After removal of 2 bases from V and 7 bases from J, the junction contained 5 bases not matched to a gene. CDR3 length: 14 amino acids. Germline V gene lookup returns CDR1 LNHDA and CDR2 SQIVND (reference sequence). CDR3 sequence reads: CASSIIGGGQPQHF. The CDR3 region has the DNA TGTGCCAGTAGTATAATAGGGGGCGGGCAGCCCCAGCATTTT.

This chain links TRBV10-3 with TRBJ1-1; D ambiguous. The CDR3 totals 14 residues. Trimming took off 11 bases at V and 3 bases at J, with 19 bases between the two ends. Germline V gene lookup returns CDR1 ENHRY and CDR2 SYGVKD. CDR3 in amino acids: CAASPHGRDTEAFF. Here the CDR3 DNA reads TGTGCCGCCAGCCCCCATGGGAGGGACACTGAAGCTTTCTTT.

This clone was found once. The CDR3 DNA is TGTGCCAGCAGCTTGGCCCCCAGCGGTAGGTGGAATGAGCAGTTCTTC. Translation: CASSLAPSGRWNEQFF. V is TRBV5-5 and J is TRBJ2-1; possible D gene TRBD2, 5 bases. This CDR3 spans 16 amino acids. Trimming removed 0 bases at V and 7 bases at J, with 17 bases between. The germline CDR1 and CDR2 sequences are SGHKS and YYEKEE (reference sequence).

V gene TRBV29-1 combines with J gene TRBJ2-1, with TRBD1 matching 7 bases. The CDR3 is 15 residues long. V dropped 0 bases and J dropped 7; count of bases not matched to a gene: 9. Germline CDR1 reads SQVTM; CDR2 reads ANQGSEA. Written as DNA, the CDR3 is TGCAGCGTTGAAGATCTTCGGGGACAGATTAATGAGCAGTTCTTC. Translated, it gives CSVEDLRGQINEQFF.

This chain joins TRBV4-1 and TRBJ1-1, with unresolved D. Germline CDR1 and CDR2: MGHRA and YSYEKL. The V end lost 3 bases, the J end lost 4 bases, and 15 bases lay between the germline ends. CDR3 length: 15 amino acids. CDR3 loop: CASSHLGGLPTEAFF. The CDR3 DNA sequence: TGCGCCAGCAGCCATCTGGGAGGGTTGCCCACTGAAGCTTTCTTT.

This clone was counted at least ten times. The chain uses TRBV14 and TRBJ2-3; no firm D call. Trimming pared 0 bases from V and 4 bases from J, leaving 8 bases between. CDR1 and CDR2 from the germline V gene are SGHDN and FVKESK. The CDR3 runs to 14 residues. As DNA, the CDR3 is TGTGCCAGCAGCCAAGATTCGCTACCAGATACGCAGTATTTT. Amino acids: CASSQDSLPDTQYF.

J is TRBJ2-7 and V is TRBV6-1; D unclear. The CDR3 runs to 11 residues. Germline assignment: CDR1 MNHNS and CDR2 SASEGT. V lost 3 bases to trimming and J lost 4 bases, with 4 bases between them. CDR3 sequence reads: CASSDGYEQYF. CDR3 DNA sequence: TGTGCCAGCAGTGACGGTTACGAGCAGTACTTC.

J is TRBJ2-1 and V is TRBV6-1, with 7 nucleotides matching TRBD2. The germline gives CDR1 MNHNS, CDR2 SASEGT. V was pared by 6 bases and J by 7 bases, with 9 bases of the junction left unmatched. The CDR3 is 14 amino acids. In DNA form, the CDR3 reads TGTGCCAGCAGACGCGGGGGATATGCGAATGAGCAGTTCTTC. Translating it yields CASRRGGYANEQFF.

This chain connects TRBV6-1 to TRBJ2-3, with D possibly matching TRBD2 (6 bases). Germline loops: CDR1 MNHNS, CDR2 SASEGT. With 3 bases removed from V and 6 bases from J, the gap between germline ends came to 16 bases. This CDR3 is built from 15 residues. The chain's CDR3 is CASSENSGRWDTQYF. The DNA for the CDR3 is TGTGCCAGCAGTGAGAATTCCGGGAGATGGGATACGCAGTATTTT.

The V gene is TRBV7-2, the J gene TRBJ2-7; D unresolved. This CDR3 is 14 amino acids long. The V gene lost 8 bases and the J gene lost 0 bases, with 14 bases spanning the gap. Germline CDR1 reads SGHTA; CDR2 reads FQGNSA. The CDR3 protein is CASAPGASSYEQYF. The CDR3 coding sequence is TGTGCCAGCGCCCCCGGAGCTAGCTCCTACGAGCAGTACTTC.